This T cell receptor beta chain was sequenced for a study of T cell repertoires in ileal Crohn's disease. Study-level points and caveats: Sorted CD8 T cells held more high-frequency clones than CD4. Endoscopic recurrence occurred in every patient whose clonality exceeded 26.8%.

TCRB immunosequencing input was roughly 530 nanograms of biopsy DNA per sample. Profiling relied on immunoSEQ multiplex PCR, and the TCRdb table lists in-frame clones only, not all of them. The sample includes fewer than 10,000 clones, approximately 80% of them seen just once. The germline V and J ends were trimmed by 6 bases and 6 bases, with 11 bases remaining between them. Germline CDR1 reads MDHEN; CDR2 reads SYDVKM. The CDR3 spans 13 residues. For this clone: The antigen is undetermined.

The TCR sequence derives from an adult with Crohn's disease. V usage is TRBV28 and J usage is TRBJ2-2; D unclear. The sequencing sample was made of ileal tissue. In nucleotides, the CDR3 is TGTGCCAGCAGCCCCCCCAGGCCCGGGGAGCTGTTTTTT. As protein: CASSPPRPGELFF.